One sample yielded the 10 T cell receptor beta chains listed below, sequenced in a study of blood T cell repertoires in COVID-19. Sequencing used immunoSEQ multiplex PCR; TCRdb keeps in-frame clones, though not all of them. The sample lists 180,000 or so clones; around 87% were seen once. The material sequenced was peripheral blood. These receptor sequences come from a man aged 40-49 years with active or convalescent COVID-19.

The gene calls are TRBV5-4 and TRBJ1-1; D is perhaps TRBD1 (5 bases). V was trimmed by 0 bases and J by 7 bases, leaving 16 bases between them. CDR1 is SGHNT, CDR2 YYREEE, per germline (reference sequence). The CDR3 loop spans 15 amino acids. The CDR3 spells CASSLGDPTGGEAFF. The CDR3 region has the DNA TGTGCCAGCAGCTTGGGGGACCCCACCGGGGGTGAAGCTTTCTTT.

The rearrangement links TRBV15 to TRBJ1-6; D unresolved. This CDR3 contains 16 residues. Germline V gives CDR1 LNHNV, CDR2 YYDKDF (reference sequence). The V and J ends lost 0 bases and 8 bases respectively, with 14 bases between them. CDR3 protein: CATSRDHNIGDSPLHF. In nucleotides, the CDR3 is TGTGCCACCAGCAGAGATCATAACATCGGGGATTCACCCCTCCACTTT.

This rearrangement joins TRBV6-4 to TRBJ2-7; 9 bases agree with TRBD1. The V gene end was trimmed by 2 bases and the J gene end by 1 base; junction bases not matched to a gene: 9. The CDR3 consists of 17 residues. CDR1 is MRHNA, CDR2 SNTAGT, per germline. The CDR3 DNA is TGTGCCAGCAGTGACGACTTACCACAGGGGGCGTCCTACGAGCAGTACTTC. This encodes CASSDDLPQGASYEQYF.

The V call is TRBV5-5, the J call TRBJ1-2, with D possibly TRBD1 on 6 matching bases. Trimming shortened V by 3 bases and J by 4 bases, and 19 bases separated the two germline ends. This CDR3 is 16 amino acids long. Germline V gene sequence: CDR1 SGHKS, CDR2 YYEKEE (reference sequence). As DNA, the CDR3 is TGTGCCAGCAGCTCCATAGAGGGGGGGAGTACCTATGGCTACACCTTC. This gives the protein CASSSIEGGSTYGYTF. Full variable domain (rest looked up from reference TRBV5-5 and TRBJ1-2): DAGVTQSPTHLIKTRGQQVTLRCSPISGHKSVSWYQQVLGQGPQFIFQYYEKEERGRGNFPDRFSARQFPNYSSELNVNALLLGDSALYLCASSSIEGGSTYGYTFGSGTRLTVV.

The chain links TRBV2 to TRBJ2-5, with D unclear. The germline V gene encodes CDR1 SNHLY and CDR2 FYNNEI. This CDR3 comprises 12 residues. The ends were cut back, 6 bases at V and 1 base at J, with 6 bases in the middle. The CDR3 sequence: CASSQSQETQYF. Written as DNA, the CDR3 is TGTGCCAGCAGCCAGTCCCAAGAGACCCAGTACTTC.

The chain carries TRBV18 and TRBJ2-6, with 8 nucleotides matching TRBD1. The CDR3 sequence is 18 residues long. V was clipped by 2 bases and J by 0 bases; unmatched bases: 6. The V gene's germline CDR1 is KGHSH and CDR2 LQKENI. This CDR3 reads CASSPFGQGDSGANVLTF. As DNA, the CDR3 is TGTGCCAGCTCACCATTTGGACAGGGTGACTCTGGGGCCAACGTCCTGACTTTC.

The V call is TRBV5-1, the J call TRBJ1-1, with 9 bases aligning to TRBD1. Trimming cost V 4 bases and J 1 base; bases outside gene matches: 2. CDR1 is SGHRS, CDR2 YFSETQ, per germline. This CDR3 is built from 14 residues. In DNA, the CDR3 is TGCGCCAGCAGCCGGGACAGGGCGAACACTGAAGCTTTCTTT. Amino acid sequence: CASSRDRANTEAFF.

The J gene is TRBJ2-6, the V gene TRBV6-5, with D maybe TRBD1 (6 bases). V gave up 5 bases and J gave up 4 bases, with 12 bases separating them. This CDR3 is 15 amino acids long. Germline values: CDR1 MNHEY, CDR2 SVGAGI. As DNA, the CDR3 is TGTGCCAGCAGTACCCAGGGGTCCGGGGCCAACGTCCTGACTTTC. Protein: CASSTQGSGANVLTF.

This chain uses TRBV27 with TRBJ1-6, with D tentatively TRBD1 (6 bases). Trimming stripped 7 bases from V and 13 bases from J, with 17 bases between. The CDR3 is made up of 13 amino acids. Per the germline V gene, CDR1 is MNHEY and CDR2 is SMNVEV (reference sequence). This CDR3 reads CASNNRGGRPLHF. The CDR3 bases are TGTGCCAGCAACAACCGCGGGGGGCGTCCCCTCCACTTT.

As regards this clone: At the DNA level, this CDR3 is encoded by other sequences in the same sample as well. This chain uses TRBV27 with TRBJ1-2, with 7 positions matching TRBD1. The CDR3 is 13 amino acids. CDR1 is MNHEY and CDR2 is SMNVEV in the germline V gene (reference sequence). V was pared by 5 bases and J by 2 bases, with 2 bases of the junction left unmatched. The CDR3 DNA reads as TGTGCCAGCAGTCAACAGGGGAACTATGGCTACACCTTC. Protein: CASSQQGNYGYTF.